One sample yielded the 17 T cell receptor beta chains listed below, sequenced in a study of blood T cell repertoires in COVID-19. Some clones are missing from TCRdb's copy, which holds only in-frame ones; the method was immunoSEQ multiplex PCR. The sample carries roughly 260,000 clones, around 87% recorded once. Sequenced input: peripheral blood. The origin of the receptors is a woman aged 50 to 60 with acute or convalescent COVID-19.

The chain joins TRBV30 to TRBJ2-7, with a tentative D call TRBD2 (6 bases). The CDR3 covers 13 residues. CDR1 is GTSNPN, CDR2 SVGIG, per germline (reference sequence). Trimming left V 0 bases short and J 6 bases short, with 12 bases between. This chain's CDR3 is CAWSVEGFGEQYF. CDR3 nucleotide sequence: TGTGCCTGGAGTGTGGAGGGGTTTGGCGAGCAGTACTTC.

The rearrangement links TRBV5-1 to TRBJ2-5, with 11 bases fitting TRBD2. The junction had 11 bases not matched to a gene; V was cut back by 4 bases and J by 6 bases. The CDR3 has 16 amino acids. Germline loops: CDR1 SGHRS, CDR2 YFSETQ. The CDR3 protein is CASSVTSGSGLKTQYF. CDR3 in DNA: TGCGCCAGCAGCGTAACTAGCGGGAGCGGGTTAAAGACCCAGTACTTC.

Only a few counts were recorded for this clone. The V call is TRBV7-2, the J call TRBJ2-1; 14 nucleotides match TRBD2. V was pared by 3 bases and J by 9 bases, with 1 base of the junction left unmatched. Germline V gene lookup returns CDR1 SGHTA and CDR2 FQGNSA. This CDR3 is 14 amino acids long. This CDR3 is CASSLTSGRVEQFF. CDR3 sequence (DNA): TGTGCCAGCAGCTTGACTAGCGGGAGGGTTGAGCAGTTCTTC.

The chain combines TRBV4-2 with TRBJ1-1, with 7 bases aligning to TRBD1. V gave up 1 base and J gave up 3 bases; unmatched junction bases: 5. From germline, CDR1 is LGHNA and CDR2 YNFKEQ. This CDR3 is built from 15 residues. CDR3 nucleotide sequence: TGTGCCAGCAGCCAAGCCGACAGGGACTACACTGAAGCTTTCTTT. Translated: CASSQADRDYTEAFF.

The rearrangement links TRBV4-2 to TRBJ2-2; 12 positions agree with TRBD1. V was clipped by 1 base and J by 5 bases; unmatched bases: 5. CDR1 and CDR2 (germline): LGHNA, YNFKEQ. The CDR3 extends over 17 amino acids. CDR3 sequence reads: CASSQGEGQGATGELFF. The CDR3 nucleotides are TGTGCCAGCAGCCAAGGGGAGGGACAGGGGGCAACCGGGGAGCTGTTTTTT.

V is TRBV9 and J is TRBJ2-3; a possible D gene is TRBD1 (5 bases). The germline V gene encodes CDR1 SGDLS and CDR2 YYNGEE. There are 17 residues in the CDR3. Trimming cost V 0 bases and J 2 bases, with 16 bases left between them. CDR3 residues: CASSVDRGSRATDTQYF. The CDR3 DNA follows: TGTGCCAGCAGCGTAGATAGAGGTTCCAGGGCCACAGATACGCAGTATTTT.

This chain connects TRBV28 to TRBJ1-2; TRBD1 matches at 7 bases. The CDR3 covers 13 residues. CDR1 and CDR2 (germline): MDHEN, SYDVKM. V lost 6 bases to trimming and J lost 3 bases; unmatched junction nucleotides: 4. The CDR3 loop reads CASSPGQYYGYTF. The CDR3 DNA follows: TGTGCCAGCAGCCCGGGACAGTACTATGGCTACACCTTC.

The V and J genes are TRBV10-3 and TRBJ1-5, with D uncertain. This CDR3 contains 15 residues. Trimming shortened V by 2 bases and J by 0 bases, and 8 bases separated the two germline ends. CDR1 and CDR2 (germline): ENHRY, SYGVKD. The CDR3, as DNA: TGTGCCATCAGTGAGACCCGAGATAGCAATCAGCCCCAGCATTTT. Translating it yields CAISETRDSNQPQHF.

The chain combines TRBV27 with TRBJ1-2, with D possibly TRBD1 on 5 matching bases. The CDR3 contains 13 residues. Germline loops: CDR1 MNHEY, CDR2 SMNVEV (reference sequence). V was cut by 3 bases and J by 7 bases, with 12 bases left in between. CDR3 sequence: CASSFVQGGGYTF. CDR3 nucleotide sequence: TGTGCCAGCAGTTTCGTGCAGGGCGGTGGCTACACCTTC.

The sample holds a few counts of this clone. The J gene is TRBJ1-6, the V gene TRBV5-1; 8 bases agree with TRBD1. CDR1 is SGHRS and CDR2 is YFSETQ in the germline V gene. V shed 0 bases, J shed 8 bases, and the junction held 4 bases outside the gene matches. The CDR3 totals 15 residues. Written as DNA, the CDR3 is TGCGCCAGCAGCTTGGTTTTGGGACAGGATTCACCCCTCCACTTT. Protein product: CASSLVLGQDSPLHF.

This clone was seen a single time. The chain couples TRBV7-2 to TRBJ2-2; D is undetermined. Trimming stripped 1 base from V and 4 bases from J, with 7 bases between. Per germline, CDR1 SGHTA and CDR2 FQGNSA. The CDR3 runs to 14 residues. The CDR3 coding sequence is TGTGCCAGCAGCTTAGGATCGGTCACCGGGGAGCTGTTTTTT. Its translation: CASSLGSVTGELFF.

CDR3 loop: CATSDSGGLDEQYF. CDR3 sequence (DNA): TGTGCCACCAGTGATTCAGGGGGCTTGGACGAGCAGTACTTC. The chain is built from TRBV24-1 and TRBJ2-7; 8 bases map to TRBD1. With 2 bases clipped from V and 5 bases from J, the junction kept 4 bases outside the gene matches. The CDR3 is 14 residues long. Germline V lookup: CDR1 KGHDR, CDR2 SFDVKD.

The chain carries TRBV3-1 (or the pseudogene TRBV3-2) and TRBJ2-5; 8 bases are shared with TRBD1. Germline CDR1 LGHDT, CDR2 YNNKEL (reference sequence). V lost 1 base to trimming and J lost 5 bases; unmatched junction nucleotides: 9. CDR3 length equals 16 residues. Here the CDR3 DNA reads TGTGCCAGCAGCCAAGCTCCGGGGACAGGAGGGGAGACCCAGTACTTC. It codes for CASSQAPGTGGETQYF.

DNA of the CDR3: TGTGCCAGCAGCCAAGCTTACGAGCAGTACTTC. It codes for CASSQAYEQYF. This chain connects TRBV7-9 to TRBJ2-7, with unresolved D. Looked up from germline, CDR1 is SEHNR and CDR2 is FQNEAQ (reference sequence). The germline V and J ends were trimmed by 5 bases and 4 bases, with 6 bases remaining between them. This CDR3 spans 11 amino acids.

This chain links TRBV7-9 with TRBJ2-3; a possible D gene is TRBD1 (5 bases). The CDR3 has 15 residues. In germline, CDR1 is SEHNR, CDR2 FQNEAQ (reference sequence). The V and J ends lost 3 bases and 2 bases respectively, with 12 bases between them. The CDR3 nucleotides are TGTGCCAGCAGCTTTACCAGGGTCCCCACAGATACGCAGTATTTT. It encodes CASSFTRVPTDTQYF.

This clone was found once. The chain is built from TRBV27 and TRBJ2-1, with 7 nucleotides matching TRBD2. The CDR3 has 14 residues. J lost 2 bases, V lost 7 bases, and 5 bases had no gene match. CDR1 is MNHEY and CDR2 is SMNVEV in the germline V gene (reference sequence). CDR3 sequence reads: CASTARGTYNEQFF. Here the CDR3 DNA reads TGTGCCAGCACTGCGCGGGGGACCTACAATGAGCAGTTCTTC.

V usage is TRBV10-3 and J usage is TRBJ2-7; D might be TRBD1 (5 bases). Germline CDR1 and CDR2: ENHRY and SYGVKD. This CDR3 comprises 13 residues. Trimming left V 2 bases short and J 4 bases short, with 9 bases between. The CDR3 sequence is CAISEGAGYEQYF. CDR3 DNA: TGTGCCATCAGTGAGGGGGCAGGATACGAGCAGTACTTC.